The 9 T cell receptor beta chains below were found in one sample sequenced in a study of blood T cell repertoires in COVID-19. Some clones are missing from TCRdb's copy, which holds only in-frame ones; the method was immunoSEQ multiplex PCR. The sample shows around 63,000 clones, 65% to 90% of them seen only once. Source material: peripheral blood. These receptors originate from a woman of 80 years or more with active or convalescent COVID-19.

This chain links TRBV4-3 with TRBJ2-1, with D possibly being TRBD2 (6 bases). The V gene lost 7 bases and the J gene lost 4 bases, with 17 bases spanning the gap. The CDR3 is made up of 15 amino acids. Germline CDR1 LGHNA, CDR2 YSLEER. The CDR3, as DNA: TGCGCCAGCAAACGCGGGGTTCTGGGATACAATGAGCAGTTCTTC. This encodes CASKRGVLGYNEQFF.

CDR3 in amino acids: CASSPGLINSPLHF. CDR3 bases: TGTGCCAGCAGCCCGGGACTGATAAACTCACCCCTCCACTTT. J is TRBJ1-6 and V is TRBV7-2, with D perhaps TRBD1 (5 bases). Trimming removed 5 bases from V and 10 bases from J, with 15 bases in between. The CDR3 has 14 residues. Germline values: CDR1 SGHTA, CDR2 FQGNSA.

The chain has TRBV19 and TRBJ2-6, with D possibly being TRBD2 (6 bases). The CDR3 covers 15 residues. CDR1 is LNHDA and CDR2 is SQIVND in the germline V gene (reference sequence). V lost 5 bases to trimming and J lost 2 bases, with 10 bases between them. CDR3 bases: TGTGCCAGTAGTGGAGGGACGACTGGGGCCAACGTCCTGACTTTC. It codes for CASSGGTTGANVLTF.

This chain links TRBV5-4 with TRBJ2-5, with 10 bases aligning to TRBD1. This CDR3 has 15 amino acids. CDR1 and CDR2 from the germline V gene are SGHNT and YYREEE (reference sequence). Germline trimming cut 4 bases from V and 5 bases from J; bases unmatched to any gene: 8. The CDR3 coding sequence is TGTGCCAGCAGCACAACGACAGGGGGCTGGGAGACCCAGTACTTC. Protein product: CASSTTTGGWETQYF.

V usage is TRBV28 and J usage is TRBJ1-2; 8 bases line up with TRBD1. The V gene's germline CDR1 is MDHEN and CDR2 SYDVKM. This CDR3 has 15 residues. V lost 3 bases to trimming and J lost 5 bases; unmatched junction nucleotides: 8. Written as DNA, the CDR3 is TGTGCCAGCAGTTTCGGCCAGGGGGCGGTTTATGGCTACACCTTC. Amino acids: CASSFGQGAVYGYTF.

The V gene is TRBV9, the J gene TRBJ1-2; D may be TRBD1 (5 bases). Per germline, CDR1 SGDLS and CDR2 YYNGEE. Trimming stripped 0 bases from V and 8 bases from J, with 14 bases between. This CDR3 comprises 14 residues. CDR3 sequence: CASSVAGGLGGYTF. In DNA, the CDR3 is TGTGCCAGCAGCGTAGCGGGGGGACTAGGAGGCTACACCTTC. The full variable domain, with the rest looked up from reference TRBV9 and TRBJ1-2, is DSGVTQTPKHLITATGQRVTLRCSPRSGDLSVYWYQQSLDQGLQFLIQYYNGEERAKGNILERFSAQQFPDLHSELNLSSLELGDSALYFCASSVAGGLGGYTFGSGTRLTVV.

The gene calls are TRBV14 and TRBJ2-1; TRBD2 matches at 10 bases. Trimming cost V 2 bases and J 4 bases; bases outside gene matches: 14. Germline V gene lookup returns CDR1 SGHDN and CDR2 FVKESK. This CDR3 has 19 residues. The CDR3 sequence is CASSQPGTSALSSYNEQFF. In nucleotides, the CDR3 is TGTGCCAGCAGCCAACCCGGGACTAGCGCCCTTAGCTCTTACAATGAGCAGTTCTTC.

This chain links TRBV6-5 with TRBJ2-4; D may match TRBD1 or TRBD2 (7 bases each). Trimming took off 10 bases at V and 8 bases at J, with 15 bases between the two ends. CDR3 size: 12 residues. Germline-derived CDR1 and CDR2 are MNHEY and SVGAGI. CDR3 sequence reads: CATRGGPDIQYF. The CDR3 DNA reads TGTGCCACCAGGGGGGGGCCGGACATTCAGTACTTC.

The chain recombines TRBV7-2 with TRBJ1-1; a possible D gene is TRBD1 (5 bases). V lost 2 bases to trimming and J lost 5 bases, with 15 bases between them. This CDR3 has 15 amino acids. Germline V lookup: CDR1 SGHTA, CDR2 FQGNSA. The CDR3 DNA is TGTGCCAGCAGCTTATCGGGTCAGGGTAGTACTGAAGCTTTCTTT. Translating it yields CASSLSGQGSTEAFF.